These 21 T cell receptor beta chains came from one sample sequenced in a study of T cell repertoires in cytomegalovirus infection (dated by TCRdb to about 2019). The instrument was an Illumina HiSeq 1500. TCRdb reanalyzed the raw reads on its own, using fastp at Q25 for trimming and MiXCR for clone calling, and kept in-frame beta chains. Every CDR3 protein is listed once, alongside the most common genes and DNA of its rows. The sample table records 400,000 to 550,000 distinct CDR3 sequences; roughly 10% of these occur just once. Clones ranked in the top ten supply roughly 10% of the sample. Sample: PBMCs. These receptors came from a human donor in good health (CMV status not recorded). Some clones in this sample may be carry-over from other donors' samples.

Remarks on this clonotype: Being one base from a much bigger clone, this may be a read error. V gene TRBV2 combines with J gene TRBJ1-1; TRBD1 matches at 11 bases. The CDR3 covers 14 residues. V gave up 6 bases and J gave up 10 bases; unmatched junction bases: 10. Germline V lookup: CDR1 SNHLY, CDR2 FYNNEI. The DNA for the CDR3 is TGTGCCAGCAGCGTTCTTCTGGGACAGGGGGGAGCTTTCTTT. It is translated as CASSVLLGQGGAFF.

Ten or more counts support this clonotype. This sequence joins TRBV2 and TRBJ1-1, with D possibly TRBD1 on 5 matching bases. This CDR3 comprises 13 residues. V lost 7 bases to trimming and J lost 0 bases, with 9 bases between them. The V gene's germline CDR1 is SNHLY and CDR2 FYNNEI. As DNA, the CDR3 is TGTGCCAGCATCGACAGTATGAACACTGAAGCTTTCTTT. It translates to CASIDSMNTEAFF.

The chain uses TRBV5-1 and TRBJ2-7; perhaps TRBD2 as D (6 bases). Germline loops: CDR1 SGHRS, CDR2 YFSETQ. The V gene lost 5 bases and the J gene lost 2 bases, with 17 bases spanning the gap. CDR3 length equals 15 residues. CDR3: CASSRTGTATYEQYF. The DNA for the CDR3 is TGCGCCAGCAGTCGAACCGGGACTGCGACCTACGAGCAGTACTTC.

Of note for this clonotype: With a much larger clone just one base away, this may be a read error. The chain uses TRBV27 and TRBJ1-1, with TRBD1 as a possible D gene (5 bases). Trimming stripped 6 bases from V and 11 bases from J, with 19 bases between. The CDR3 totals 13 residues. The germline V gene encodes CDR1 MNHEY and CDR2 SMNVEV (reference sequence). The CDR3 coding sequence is TGTGCCAGCAGCTCGGGACGGATTGTGAAGGCTTTCTTT. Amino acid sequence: CASSSGRIVKAFF.

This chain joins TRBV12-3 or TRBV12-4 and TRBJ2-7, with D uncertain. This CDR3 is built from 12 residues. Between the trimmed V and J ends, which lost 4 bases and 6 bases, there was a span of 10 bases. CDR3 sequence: CASSSPGGEQYF. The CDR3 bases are TGTGCCAGCAGTTCCCCGGGTGGCGAGCAGTACTTC.

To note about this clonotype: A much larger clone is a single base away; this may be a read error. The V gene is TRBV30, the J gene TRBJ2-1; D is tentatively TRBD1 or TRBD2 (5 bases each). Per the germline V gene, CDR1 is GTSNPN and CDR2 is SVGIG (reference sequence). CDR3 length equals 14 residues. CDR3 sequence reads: CASSGGVTYNEQFF. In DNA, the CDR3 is TGTGCCTCGAGTGGGGGAGTCACCTACAATGAGCAGTTCTTC. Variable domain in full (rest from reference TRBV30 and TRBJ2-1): SQTIHQWPATLVQPVGSPLSLECTVEGTSNPNLYWYRQAAGRGLQLLFYSVGIGQISSEVPQNLSASRPQDRQFILSSKKLLLSDSGFYLCASSGGVTYNEQFFGPGTRLTVL.

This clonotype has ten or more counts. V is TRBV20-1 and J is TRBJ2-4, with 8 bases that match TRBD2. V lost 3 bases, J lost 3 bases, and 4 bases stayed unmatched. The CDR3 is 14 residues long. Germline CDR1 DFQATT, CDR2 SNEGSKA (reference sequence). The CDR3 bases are TGCAGTGCTAGTACGAGCGGGGGCAAAAACATTCAGTACTTC. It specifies CSASTSGGKNIQYF.

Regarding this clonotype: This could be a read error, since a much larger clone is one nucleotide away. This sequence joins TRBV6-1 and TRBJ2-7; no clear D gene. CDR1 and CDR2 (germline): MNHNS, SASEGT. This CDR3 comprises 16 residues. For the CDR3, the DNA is TGTGCCAACAGTGAATCGGACGGGCCTTGGATCTACGAGCAGTACTTC. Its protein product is CANSESDGPWIYEQYF.

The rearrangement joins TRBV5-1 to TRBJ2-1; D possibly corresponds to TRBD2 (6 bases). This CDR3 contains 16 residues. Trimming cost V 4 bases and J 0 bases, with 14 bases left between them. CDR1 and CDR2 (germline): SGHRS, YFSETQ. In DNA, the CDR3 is TGCGCCAGCAGCCCCCTGGGGGAGGACTCCTACAATGAGCAGTTCTTC. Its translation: CASSPLGEDSYNEQFF.

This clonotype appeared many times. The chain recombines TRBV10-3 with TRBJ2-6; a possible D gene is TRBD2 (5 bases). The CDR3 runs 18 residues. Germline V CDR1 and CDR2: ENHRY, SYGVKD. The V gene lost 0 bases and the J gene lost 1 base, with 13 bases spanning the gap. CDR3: CAISESRGPASGANVLTF. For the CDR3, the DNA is TGTGCCATCAGTGAGTCCAGAGGGCCCGCTTCTGGGGCCAACGTCCTGACTTTC.

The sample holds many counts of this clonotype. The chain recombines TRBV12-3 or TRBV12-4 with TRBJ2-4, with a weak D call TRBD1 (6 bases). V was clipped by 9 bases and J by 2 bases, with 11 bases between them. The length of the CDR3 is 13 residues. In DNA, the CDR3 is TGTGCCAGGAAACAGGGAACCAAAAACATTCAGTACTTC. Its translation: CARKQGTKNIQYF.

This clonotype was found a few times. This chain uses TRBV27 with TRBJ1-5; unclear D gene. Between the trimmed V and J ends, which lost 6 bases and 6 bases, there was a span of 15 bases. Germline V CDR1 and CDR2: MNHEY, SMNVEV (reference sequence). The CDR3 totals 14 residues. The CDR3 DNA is TGTGCCAGCAGGCCTGGGGTCTTGATTCAGCCCCAGCATTTT. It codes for CASRPGVLIQPQHF.

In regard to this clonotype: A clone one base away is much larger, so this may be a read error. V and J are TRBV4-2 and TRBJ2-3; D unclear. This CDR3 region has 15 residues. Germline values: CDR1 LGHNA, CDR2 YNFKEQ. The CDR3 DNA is TGTGCCAGCAGCCAAGATCGGCTGAGCAGAGATACGCAGTATTTT. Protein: CASSQDRLSRDTQYF.

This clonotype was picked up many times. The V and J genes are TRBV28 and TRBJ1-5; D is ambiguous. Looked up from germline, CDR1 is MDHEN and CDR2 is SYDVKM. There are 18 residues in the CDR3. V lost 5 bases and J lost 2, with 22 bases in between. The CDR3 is CASSPPPSRWLGNQPQHF. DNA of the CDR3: TGTGCCAGCAGTCCCCCGCCAAGCCGTTGGTTGGGCAATCAGCCCCAGCATTTT.

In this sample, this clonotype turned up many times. The CDR3 DNA reads as TGTGCCAGTAGTATCGGGGGGGATAGAGATACGCAGTATTTT. Protein product: CASSIGGDRDTQYF. The V call is TRBV19, the J call TRBJ2-3, with 8 bases that match TRBD2. The CDR3 is made up of 14 amino acids. The J segment lost 5 bases and the V segment lost 3 bases, leaving 4 bases of the junction unmatched. Germline V gives CDR1 LNHDA, CDR2 SQIVND (reference sequence).

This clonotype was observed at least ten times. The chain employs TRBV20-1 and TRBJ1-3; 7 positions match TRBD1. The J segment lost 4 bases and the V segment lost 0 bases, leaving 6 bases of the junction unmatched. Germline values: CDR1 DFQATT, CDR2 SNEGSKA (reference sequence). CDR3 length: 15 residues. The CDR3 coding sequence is TGCAGTGCTAGAGAAGACAGGGCGCGAGGAAACACCATATATTTT. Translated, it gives CSAREDRARGNTIYF.

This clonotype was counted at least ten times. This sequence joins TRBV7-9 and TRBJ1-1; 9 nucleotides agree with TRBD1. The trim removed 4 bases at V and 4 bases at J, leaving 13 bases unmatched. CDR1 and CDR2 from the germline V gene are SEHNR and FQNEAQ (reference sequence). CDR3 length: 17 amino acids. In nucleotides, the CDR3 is TGTGCCAGCAGCTCCAGTCCCGGGACAGGGAGCGGCACTGAAGCTTTCTTT. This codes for CASSSSPGTGSGTEAFF.

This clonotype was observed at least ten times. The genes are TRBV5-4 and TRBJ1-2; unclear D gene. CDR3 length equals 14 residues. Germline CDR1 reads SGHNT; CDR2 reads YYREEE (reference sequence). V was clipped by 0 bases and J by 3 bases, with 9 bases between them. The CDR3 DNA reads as TGTGCCAGCAGCTTGGGTAGCGTGGACTATGGCTACACCTTC. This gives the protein CASSLGSVDYGYTF.

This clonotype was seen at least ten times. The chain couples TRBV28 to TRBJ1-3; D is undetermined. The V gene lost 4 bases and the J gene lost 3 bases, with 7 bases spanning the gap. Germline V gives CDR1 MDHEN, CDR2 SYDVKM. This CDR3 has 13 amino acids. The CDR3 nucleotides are TGTGCCAGCAGTTGGACTTTTGGAAACACCATATATTTT. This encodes CASSWTFGNTIYF.

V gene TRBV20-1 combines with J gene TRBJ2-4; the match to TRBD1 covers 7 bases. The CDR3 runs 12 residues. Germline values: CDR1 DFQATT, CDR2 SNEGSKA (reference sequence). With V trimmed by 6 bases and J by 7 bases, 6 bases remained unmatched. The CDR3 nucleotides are TGCAGTGCCCCGGACAGGACGAACATTCAGTACTTC. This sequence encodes CSAPDRTNIQYF.

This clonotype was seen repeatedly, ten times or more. In nucleotides, the CDR3 is TGCGCCAGCAGCAAGGCGGACCCATCCGATACGCAGTATTTT. Its translation is CASSKADPSDTQYF. The V gene is TRBV5-1, the J gene TRBJ2-3; no reliable D call. V was pared by 4 bases and J by 6 bases, with 15 bases between. The CDR3 loop spans 14 amino acids. The germline CDR1 and CDR2 sequences are SGHRS and YFSETQ.